These 20 T cell receptor beta chains originate from one sample sequenced in a study of cytomegalovirus exposure and HLA in healthy donors. PCR amplification relied on 60 Vbeta primers (plus 13 Jbeta primers). Clones were sequenced by immunoSEQ multiplex PCR, and TCRdb holds only the in-frame ones, with some missing. The sample carries about 92,000 clones, around 70% recorded once. Sequencing was done on a sample of PBMCs. The receptor source for this set is a man over 45 in good health and CMV-seronegative.

This chain connects TRBV5-1 to TRBJ2-2; 8 positions agree with TRBD1. Germline V lookup: CDR1 SGHRS, CDR2 YFSETQ. V lost 1 base and J lost 7; bases outside the gene matches: 6. The CDR3 covers 15 residues. The CDR3 protein is CASSLFQGAVGELFF. The CDR3 DNA sequence: TGCGCCAGCAGCTTGTTCCAGGGGGCGGTCGGGGAGCTGTTTTTT.

This clone was detected a few times. This sequence joins TRBV29-1 and TRBJ2-1, with 13 bases identical to TRBD2. The CDR3 length is 16 residues. Germline values: CDR1 SQVTM, CDR2 ANQGSEA. The trim removed 6 bases at V and 1 base at J, leaving 6 bases unmatched. The CDR3 DNA is TGCAGCGTCATGGGACTAGCGGGAACTTCCTACAATGAGCAGTTCTTC. As protein: CSVMGLAGTSYNEQFF.

This clone was seen more than once but under ten times. The genes are TRBV6-5 and TRBJ1-1; D perhaps matches TRBD1 (5 bases). In germline, CDR1 is MNHEY, CDR2 SVGAGI. The CDR3 spans 15 residues. The V end lost 0 bases, the J end lost 4 bases, and 12 bases lay between the germline ends. In DNA, the CDR3 is TGTGCCAGCAGTTACTCCACATCGGGGGGCACTGAAGCTTTCTTT. Its translation: CASSYSTSGGTEAFF.

This sequence joins TRBV4-3 and TRBJ2-5; the D is unclear. CDR1 is LGHNA and CDR2 is YSLEER in the germline V gene. The CDR3 is 15 residues long. The ends were cut back, 0 bases at V and 2 bases at J, with 10 bases in the middle. The CDR3 sequence: CASSQDPQAQETQYF. The CDR3 nucleotides read TGCGCCAGCAGCCAAGATCCCCAGGCTCAAGAGACCCAGTACTTC.

This clone was counted ten times or more. The chain joins TRBV2 to TRBJ1-3, with D perhaps matching TRBD1 (6 bases). The CDR3 runs to 14 residues. Trimming took off 6 bases at V and 2 bases at J, with 11 bases between the two ends. Germline values: CDR1 SNHLY, CDR2 FYNNEI. CDR3 sequence reads: CASRIQGTGNTIYF. In DNA, the CDR3 is TGTGCCAGCAGGATACAGGGAACTGGAAACACCATATATTTT.

The chain couples TRBV29-1 to TRBJ2-3; 9 bases agree with TRBD2. V lost 6 bases to trimming and J lost 2 bases; unmatched junction nucleotides: 3. Germline V lookup: CDR1 SQVTM, CDR2 ANQGSEA. The CDR3 runs to 13 residues. The CDR3, as DNA: TGCAGCGTGGCGGGACTAGCCACAGATACGCAGTATTTT. Its protein product is CSVAGLATDTQYF.

The chain uses TRBV7-9 and TRBJ1-6, with D perhaps matching TRBD1 (5 bases). Trimming left V 3 bases short and J 9 bases short, with 15 bases between. This CDR3 region has 15 residues. CDR1 and CDR2 (germline): SEHNR, FQNEAQ (reference sequence). CDR3 in DNA: TGTGCCAGCAGCTTGAGGGACTTGATTAGTTCACCCCTCCACTTT. Its protein product is CASSLRDLISSPLHF.

CDR3 in DNA: TGTGCCAGCAGCTTAGACAGGGACAATCAGCCCCAGCATTTT. Amino acid sequence: CASSLDRDNQPQHF. V usage is TRBV7-2 and J usage is TRBJ1-5, with D possibly matching TRBD1 (6 bases). The CDR3 loop spans 14 amino acids. V was trimmed by 1 base and J by 3 bases, leaving 7 bases between them. Germline-derived CDR1 and CDR2 are SGHTA and FQGNSA.

This rearrangement joins TRBV7-2 to TRBJ1-1; perhaps TRBD1 as D (6 bases). This CDR3 has 15 residues. V was pared by 2 bases and J by 4 bases, with 14 bases between. Germline V gene sequence: CDR1 SGHTA, CDR2 FQGNSA. CDR3 bases: TGTGCCAGCAGCTTAAGGGGGACGAGAGGCACTGAAGCTTTCTTT. The encoded protein is CASSLRGTRGTEAFF. Complete variable domain (other parts from reference TRBV7-2 and TRBJ1-1): GAGVSQSPSNKVTEKGKDVELRCDPISGHTALYWYRQSLGQGLEFLIYFQGNSAPDKSGLPSDRFSAERTGGSVSTLTIQRTQQEDSAVYLCASSLRGTRGTEAFFGQGTRLTVV.

This clone was seen only a few times. The rearrangement links TRBV4-2 to TRBJ2-1, with D unresolved. Trimming removed 1 base at V and 8 bases at J, with 12 bases between. Germline CDR1 is LGHNA and CDR2 is YNFKEQ. The CDR3 sequence is 14 residues long. DNA of the CDR3: TGTGCCAGCAGCCAAGGGAACGCGGTGGATGAGCAGTTCTTC. Its translation: CASSQGNAVDEQFF.

The chain joins TRBV29-1 to TRBJ2-3, with 9 bases fitting TRBD1. There are 14 residues in the CDR3. Germline V CDR1 and CDR2: SQVTM, ANQGSEA. V was clipped by 4 bases and J by 3 bases; unmatched bases: 5. CDR3 sequence (DNA): TGCAGCGTTGGGACAGGGGTTTGGACAGATACGCAGTATTTT. Translation gives CSVGTGVWTDTQYF.

CDR3 sequence (DNA): TGCAGCGTTGAACGGCCAATCACTTGGAGTGAGCAGTTCTTC. The encoded protein is CSVERPITWSEQFF. This chain uses TRBV29-1 with TRBJ2-1; no clear D. Germline V gene sequence: CDR1 SQVTM, CDR2 ANQGSEA. The V gene lost 2 bases and the J gene lost 9 bases, with 17 bases spanning the gap. The CDR3 has 14 amino acids.

The chain combines TRBV7-2 with TRBJ2-3; D remains unclear. Germline V lookup: CDR1 SGHTA, CDR2 FQGNSA. The CDR3 is made up of 12 amino acids. With 4 bases removed from V and 2 bases from J, the gap between germline ends came to 4 bases. CDR3 in amino acids: CASSSYTDTQYF. The CDR3 DNA follows: TGTGCCAGCAGCTCGTACACAGATACGCAGTATTTT.

V gene TRBV2 combines with J gene TRBJ1-4, with no clear D. Germline CDR1 reads SNHLY; CDR2 reads FYNNEI. This CDR3 contains 14 residues. Trimming removed 3 bases from V and 0 bases from J, with 5 bases in between. The CDR3 DNA reads TGTGCCAGCAGTGACGTAGCAACTAATGAAAAACTGTTTTTT. It encodes CASSDVATNEKLFF. Full variable domain (remainder filled in from reference TRBV2 and TRBJ1-4): EPEVTQTPSHQVTQMGQEVILRCVPISNHLYFYWYRQILGQKVEFLVSFYNNEISEKSEIFDDQFSVERPDGSNFTLKIRSTKLEDSAMYFCASSDVATNEKLFFGSGTQLSVL.

The rearrangement joins TRBV4-1 to TRBJ1-6; D possibly corresponds to TRBD1 (6 bases). Germline V gives CDR1 MGHRA, CDR2 YSYEKL. The CDR3 is 15 residues long. V gave up 4 bases and J gave up 2 bases, with 9 bases separating them. The CDR3 coding sequence is TGCGCCAGCAGCCGTCGACAGGCCTATAATTCACCCCTCCACTTT. This sequence encodes CASSRRQAYNSPLHF.

V is TRBV6-5 and J is TRBJ2-5, with 7 bases identical to TRBD1. The germline CDR1 and CDR2 sequences are MNHEY and SVGAGI. This CDR3 has 13 amino acids. Trimming removed 4 bases from V and 7 bases from J; junction bases left unmatched: 6. CDR3 sequence reads: CASSFPGGRTQYF. The CDR3 nucleotides read TGTGCCAGCAGTTTTCCAGGGGGTCGGACCCAGTACTTC.

The CDR3 DNA reads TGTGCCAGCAGTTTACCAGGGGCGCTGAGCTATGGCTACACCTTC. Translated, it gives CASSLPGALSYGYTF. This chain joins TRBV28 and TRBJ1-2, with TRBD1 as a possible D gene (6 bases). Trimming pared 2 bases from V and 4 bases from J, leaving 14 bases between. The length of the CDR3 is 15 residues. The germline V gene has CDR1 MDHEN and CDR2 SYDVKM.

The chain uses TRBV12-5 and TRBJ2-1; TRBD1 matches at 11 bases. V shed 5 bases and J 9 bases; nucleotides not matched to a gene: 6. This CDR3 is 14 amino acids long. Germline lookup yields CDR1 LGHNT and CDR2 FRNRAP. CDR3 loop: CASGKGQGASEQFF. The CDR3 DNA reads as TGTGCTAGTGGTAAAGGACAGGGGGCAAGTGAGCAGTTCTTC. The whole variable domain, remainder taken from reference TRBV12-5 and TRBJ2-1, is DARVTQTPRHKVTEMGQEVTMRCQPILGHNTVFWYRQTMMQGLELLAYFRNRAPLDDSGMPKDRFSAEMPDATLATLKIQPSEPRDSAVYFCASGKGQGASEQFFGPGTRLTVL.

This chain uses TRBV19 with TRBJ2-1; 8 bases line up with TRBD2. Trimming cost V 7 bases and J 3 bases; bases outside gene matches: 5. This CDR3 comprises 14 residues. Germline CDR1 and CDR2: LNHDA and SQIVND (reference sequence). The CDR3 nucleotides read TGTGCCAGTACCCCGGGGGGGGGCTACAATGAGCAGTTCTTC. Protein: CASTPGGGYNEQFF.

The chain combines TRBV10-3 with TRBJ2-5; TRBD2 matches at 11 bases. V trimming: 9 bases; J trimming: 1 base; junction bases outside the gene matches: 4. The CDR3 is 14 residues long. Germline CDR1 and CDR2: ENHRY and SYGVKD. The CDR3, as DNA: TGTGCCATACGGACTAGCGGGCTCCAAGAGACCCAGTACTTC. Its protein is CAIRTSGLQETQYF.